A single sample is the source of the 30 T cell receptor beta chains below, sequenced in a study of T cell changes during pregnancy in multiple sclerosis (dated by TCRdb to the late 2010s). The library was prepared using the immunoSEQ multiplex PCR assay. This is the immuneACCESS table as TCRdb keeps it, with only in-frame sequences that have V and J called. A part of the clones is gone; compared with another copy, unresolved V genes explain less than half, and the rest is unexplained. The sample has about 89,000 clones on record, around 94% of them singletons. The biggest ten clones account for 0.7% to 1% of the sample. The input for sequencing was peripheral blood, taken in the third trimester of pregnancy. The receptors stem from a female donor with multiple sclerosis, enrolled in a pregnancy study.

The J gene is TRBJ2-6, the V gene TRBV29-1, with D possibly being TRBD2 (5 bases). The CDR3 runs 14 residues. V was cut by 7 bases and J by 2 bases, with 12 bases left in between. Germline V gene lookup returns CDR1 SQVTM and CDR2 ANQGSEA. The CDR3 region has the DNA TGCAGCGCCCGGACTGGGGCTGGGGCCAACGTCCTGACTTTC. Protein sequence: CSARTGAGANVLTF.

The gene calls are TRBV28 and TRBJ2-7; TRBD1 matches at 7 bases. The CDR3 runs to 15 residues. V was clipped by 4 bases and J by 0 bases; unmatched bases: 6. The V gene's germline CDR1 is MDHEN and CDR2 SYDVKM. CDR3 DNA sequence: TGTGCCAGCAGTTACAGGGGCCGGAGCTCCTACGAGCAGTACTTC. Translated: CASSYRGRSSYEQYF.

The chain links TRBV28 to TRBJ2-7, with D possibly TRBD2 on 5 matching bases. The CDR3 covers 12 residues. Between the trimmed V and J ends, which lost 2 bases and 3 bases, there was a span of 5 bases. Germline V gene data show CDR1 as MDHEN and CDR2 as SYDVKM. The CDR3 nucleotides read TGTGCCAGCAGTTTACGGGGCTACGAGCAGTACTTC. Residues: CASSLRGYEQYF.

DNA for the CDR3: TGTGCCAGCAGTTACCGGGACAGGAGAAATGAGCAGTTCTTC. It specifies CASSYRDRRNEQFF. The chain recombines TRBV6-5 with TRBJ2-1; TRBD1 matches 8 bases. The length of the CDR3 is 14 residues. Looked up from germline, CDR1 is MNHEY and CDR2 is SVGAGI. V dropped 2 bases and J dropped 7; count of bases not matched to a gene: 4.

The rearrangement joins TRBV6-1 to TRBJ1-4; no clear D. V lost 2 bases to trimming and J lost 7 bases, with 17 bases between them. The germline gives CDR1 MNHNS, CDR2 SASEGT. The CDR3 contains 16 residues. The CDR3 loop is CASSEHLLRSGEKLFF. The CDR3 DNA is TGTGCCAGCAGTGAACACCTACTAAGGTCGGGTGAAAAACTGTTTTTT.

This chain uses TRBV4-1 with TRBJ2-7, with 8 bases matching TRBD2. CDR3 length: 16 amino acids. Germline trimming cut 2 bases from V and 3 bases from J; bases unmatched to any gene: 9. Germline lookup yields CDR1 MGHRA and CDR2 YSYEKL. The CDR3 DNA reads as TGCGCCAGCAGCCAAACGTCCAGCGGGAGAGGCTACGAGCAGTACTTC. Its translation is CASSQTSSGRGYEQYF.

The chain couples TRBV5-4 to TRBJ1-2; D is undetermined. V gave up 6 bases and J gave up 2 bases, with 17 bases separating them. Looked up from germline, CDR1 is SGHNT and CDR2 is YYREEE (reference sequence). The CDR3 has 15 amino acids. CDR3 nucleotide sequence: TGTGCCAGCAACTCCCGGGGAGGGCCCAACTATGGCTACACCTTC. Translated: CASNSRGGPNYGYTF.

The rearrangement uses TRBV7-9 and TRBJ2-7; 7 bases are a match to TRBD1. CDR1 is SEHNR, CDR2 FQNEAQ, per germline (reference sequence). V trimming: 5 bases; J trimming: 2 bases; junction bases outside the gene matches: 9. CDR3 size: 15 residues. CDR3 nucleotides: TGTGCCAGCAGCAACACCCGACAGGGCCCCTACGAGCAGTACTTC. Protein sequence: CASSNTRQGPYEQYF.

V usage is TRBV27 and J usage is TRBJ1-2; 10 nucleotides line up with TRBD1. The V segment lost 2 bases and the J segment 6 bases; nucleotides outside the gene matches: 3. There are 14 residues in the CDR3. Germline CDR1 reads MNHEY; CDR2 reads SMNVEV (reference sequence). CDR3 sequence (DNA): TGTGCCAGCAGTTTAGGGACAGGGGTTGATGGCTACACCTTC. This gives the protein CASSLGTGVDGYTF.

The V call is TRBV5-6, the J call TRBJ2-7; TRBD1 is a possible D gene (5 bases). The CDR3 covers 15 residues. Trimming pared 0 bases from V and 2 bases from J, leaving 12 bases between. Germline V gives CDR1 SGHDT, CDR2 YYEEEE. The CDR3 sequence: CASSLGQLGPYEQYF. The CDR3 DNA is TGTGCCAGCAGCTTGGGACAGTTAGGCCCCTACGAGCAGTACTTC.

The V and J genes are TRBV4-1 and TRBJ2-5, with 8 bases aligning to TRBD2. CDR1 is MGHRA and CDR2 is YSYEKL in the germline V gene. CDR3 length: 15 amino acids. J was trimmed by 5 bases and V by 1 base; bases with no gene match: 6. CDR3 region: CASSQALAEGETQYF. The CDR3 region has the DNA TGCGCCAGCAGCCAAGCACTAGCGGAGGGGGAGACCCAGTACTTC.

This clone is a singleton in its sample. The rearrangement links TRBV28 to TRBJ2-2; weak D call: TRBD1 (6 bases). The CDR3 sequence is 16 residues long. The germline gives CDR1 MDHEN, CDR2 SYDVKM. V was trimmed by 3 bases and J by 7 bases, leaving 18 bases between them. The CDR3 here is CASSFYGLQGLGELFF. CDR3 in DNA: TGTGCCAGCAGTTTTTACGGCTTACAGGGCCTCGGGGAGCTGTTTTTT. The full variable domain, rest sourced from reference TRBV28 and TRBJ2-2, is DVKVTQSSRYLVKRTGEKVFLECVQDMDHENMFWYRQDPGLGLRLIYFSYDVKMKEKGDIPEGYSVSREKKERFSLILESASTNQTSMYLCASSFYGLQGLGELFFGEGSRLTVL.

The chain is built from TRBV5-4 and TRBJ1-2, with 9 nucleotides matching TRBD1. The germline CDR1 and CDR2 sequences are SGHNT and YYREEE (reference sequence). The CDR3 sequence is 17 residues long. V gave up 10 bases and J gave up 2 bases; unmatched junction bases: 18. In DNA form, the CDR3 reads TGTGCCTATGCGTCGAATCGGGGACAGGGTATGAACTATGGCTACACCTTC. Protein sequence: CAYASNRGQGMNYGYTF.

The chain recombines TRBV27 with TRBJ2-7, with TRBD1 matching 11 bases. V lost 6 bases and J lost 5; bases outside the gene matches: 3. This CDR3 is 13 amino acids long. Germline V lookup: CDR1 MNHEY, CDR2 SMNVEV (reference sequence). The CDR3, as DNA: TGTGCCAGCAGGGGACAGGGGGGCCACGAGCAGTACTTC. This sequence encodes CASRGQGGHEQYF.

The CDR3 region has the DNA TGCGCCAGCAGCCCCCCTTGGACAGGGGGAGAGCATGGCTACACCTTC. Its translation is CASSPPWTGGEHGYTF. The V call is TRBV23-1, the J call TRBJ1-2; 10 bases map to TRBD1. TRBV23-1 is classed as an ORF, of uncertain function. The CDR3 consists of 16 residues. V gave up 6 bases and J gave up 6 bases; unmatched junction bases: 13.

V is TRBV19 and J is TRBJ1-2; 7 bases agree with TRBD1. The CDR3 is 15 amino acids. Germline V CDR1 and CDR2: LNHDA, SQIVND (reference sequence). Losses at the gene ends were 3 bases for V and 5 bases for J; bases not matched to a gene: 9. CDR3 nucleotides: TGTGCCAGTAGTATCGGTATACAGGGGATATATGGCTACACCTTC. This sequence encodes CASSIGIQGIYGYTF.

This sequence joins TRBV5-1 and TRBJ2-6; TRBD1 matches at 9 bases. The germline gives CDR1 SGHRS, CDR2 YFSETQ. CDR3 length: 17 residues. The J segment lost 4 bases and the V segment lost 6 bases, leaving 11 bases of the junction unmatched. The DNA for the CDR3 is TGCGCCAGCAAGGGGACAGGGCACGCTTCGGGGGCCAACGTCCTGACTTTC. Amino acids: CASKGTGHASGANVLTF. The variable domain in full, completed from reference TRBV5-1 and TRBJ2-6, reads KAGVTQTPRYLIKTRGQQVTLSCSPISGHRSVSWYQQTPGQGLQFLFEYFSETQRNKGNFPGRFSGRQFSNSRSEMNVSTLELGDSALYLCASKGTGHASGANVLTFGAGSRLTVL.

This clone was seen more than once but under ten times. CDR3: CASSLAGVTEAFF. In DNA form, the CDR3 reads TGTGCCAGCAGCTTGGCAGGGGTTACTGAAGCTTTCTTT. The V call is TRBV7-8, the J call TRBJ1-1; TRBD1 might be the D (6 bases). This CDR3 contains 13 residues. V gave up 3 bases and J gave up 5 bases, with 10 bases separating them. Germline CDR1 reads SGHVS; CDR2 reads FQNEAQ.

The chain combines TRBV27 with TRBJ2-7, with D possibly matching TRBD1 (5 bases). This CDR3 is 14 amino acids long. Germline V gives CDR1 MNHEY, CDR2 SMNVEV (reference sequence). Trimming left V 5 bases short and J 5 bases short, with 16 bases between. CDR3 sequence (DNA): TGTGCCAGCAGTCCCAGGGATGGATTCGACGAGCAGTACTTC. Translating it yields CASSPRDGFDEQYF.

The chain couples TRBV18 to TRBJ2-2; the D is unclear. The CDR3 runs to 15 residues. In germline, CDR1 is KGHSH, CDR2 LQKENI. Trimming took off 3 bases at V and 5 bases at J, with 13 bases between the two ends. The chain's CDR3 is CASSPGSSRTGELFF. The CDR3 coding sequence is TGTGCCAGCTCACCCGGATCCTCGCGGACCGGGGAGCTGTTTTTT. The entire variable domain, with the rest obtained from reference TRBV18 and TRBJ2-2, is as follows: NAGVMQNPRHLVRRRGQEARLRCSPMKGHSHVYWYRQLPEEGLKFMVYLQKENIIDESGMPKERFSAEFPKEGPSILRIQQVVRGDSAAYFCASSPGSSRTGELFFGEGSRLTVL.

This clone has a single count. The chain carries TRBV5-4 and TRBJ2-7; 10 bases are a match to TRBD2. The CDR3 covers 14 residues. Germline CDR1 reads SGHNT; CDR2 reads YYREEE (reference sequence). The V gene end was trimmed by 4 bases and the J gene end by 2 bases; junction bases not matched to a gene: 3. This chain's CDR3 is CASSRTSGTYEQYF. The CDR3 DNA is TGTGCCAGCAGCCGGACTAGCGGAACCTACGAGCAGTACTTC.

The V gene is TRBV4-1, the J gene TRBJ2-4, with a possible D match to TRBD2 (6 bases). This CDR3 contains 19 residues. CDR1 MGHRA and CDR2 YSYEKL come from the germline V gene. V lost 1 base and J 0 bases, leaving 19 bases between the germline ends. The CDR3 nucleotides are TGCGCCAGCAGCCAAGTTGGGGCAGGAGGGATGGTAGCCAAAAACATTCAGTACTTC. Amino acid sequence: CASSQVGAGGMVAKNIQYF.

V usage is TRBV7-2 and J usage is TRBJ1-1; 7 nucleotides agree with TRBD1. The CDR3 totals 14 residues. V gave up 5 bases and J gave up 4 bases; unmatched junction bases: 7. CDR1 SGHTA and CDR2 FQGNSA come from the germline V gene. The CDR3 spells CASSAYRGGTEAFF. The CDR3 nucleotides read TGTGCCAGCAGCGCGTACAGGGGTGGCACTGAAGCTTTCTTT.

Written as DNA, the CDR3 is TGTGCCAGCAGCTGGACAGGGCTTGAAGCTTTCTTT. Amino acid sequence: CASSWTGLEAFF. This chain joins TRBV7-9 and TRBJ1-1; 8 nucleotides agree with TRBD1. The junction had 2 bases not matched to a gene; V was cut back by 4 bases and J by 7 bases. Germline values: CDR1 SEHNR, CDR2 FQNEAQ (reference sequence). The CDR3 runs to 12 residues.

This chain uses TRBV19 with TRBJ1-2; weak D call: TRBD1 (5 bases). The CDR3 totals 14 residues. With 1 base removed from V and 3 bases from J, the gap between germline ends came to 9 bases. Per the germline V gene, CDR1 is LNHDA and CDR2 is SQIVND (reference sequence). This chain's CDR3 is CASSIGGGDYGYTF. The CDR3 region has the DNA TGTGCCAGTAGTATAGGAGGAGGGGACTATGGCTACACCTTC.

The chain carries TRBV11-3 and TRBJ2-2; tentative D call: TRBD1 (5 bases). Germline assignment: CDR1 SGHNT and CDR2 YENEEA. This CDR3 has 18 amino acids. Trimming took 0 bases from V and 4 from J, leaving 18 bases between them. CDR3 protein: CASSLEVGPGWATGELFF. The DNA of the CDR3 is TGTGCCAGCAGCTTAGAGGTCGGCCCAGGGTGGGCCACCGGGGAGCTGTTTTTT. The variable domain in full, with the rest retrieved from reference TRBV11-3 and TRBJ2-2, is EAGVVQSPRYKIIEKKQPVAFWCNPISGHNTLYWYLQNLGQGPELLIRYENEEAVDDSQLPKDRFSAERLKGVDSTLKIQPAELGDSAVYLCASSLEVGPGWATGELFFGEGSRLTVL.

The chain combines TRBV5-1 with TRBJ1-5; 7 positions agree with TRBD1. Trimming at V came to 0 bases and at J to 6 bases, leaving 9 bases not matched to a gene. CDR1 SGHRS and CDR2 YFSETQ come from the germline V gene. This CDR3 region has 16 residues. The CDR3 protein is CASSLVPGGPGQPQHF. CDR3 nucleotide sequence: TGCGCCAGCAGCTTGGTACCAGGGGGTCCCGGTCAGCCCCAGCATTTT.

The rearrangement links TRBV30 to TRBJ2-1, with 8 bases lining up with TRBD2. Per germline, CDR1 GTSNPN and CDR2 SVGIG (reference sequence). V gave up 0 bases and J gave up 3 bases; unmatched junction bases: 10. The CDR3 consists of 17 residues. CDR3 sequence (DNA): TGTGCCTGGAGTGTCATAAGAAGAGCGGGGGTCTACAATGAGCAGTTCTTC. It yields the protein CAWSVIRRAGVYNEQFF.

The CDR3 coding sequence is TGTGCCAGCAGCTCGGACAGGCTGTTGCAGTTCTTC. Its translation is CASSSDRLLQFF. The J gene is TRBJ2-1, the V gene TRBV5-4; TRBD1 agrees at 7 bases. J gave up 12 bases and V 3 bases, and 6 bases lay outside the gene matches. This CDR3 region has 12 residues. CDR1 and CDR2 from the germline V gene are SGHNT and YYREEE (reference sequence). The whole variable domain, filled in from reference TRBV5-4 and TRBJ2-1, reads ETGVTQSPTHLIKTRGQQVTLRCSSQSGHNTVSWYQQALGQGPQFIFQYYREEENGRGNFPPRFSGLQFPNYSSELNVNALELDDSALYLCASSSDRLLQFFGPGTRLTVL.

CDR3 bases: TGTGCCAGCAGCTTGGGACAGGGGCATGGCTACACCTTC. It specifies CASSLGQGHGYTF. The V gene is TRBV7-8, the J gene TRBJ1-2, with 10 bases that match TRBD1. The CDR3 runs to 13 residues. V was clipped by 3 bases and J by 6 bases; unmatched bases: 1. The germline gives CDR1 SGHVS, CDR2 FQNEAQ.